This T cell receptor (beta chain) comes out of a study of response to subunit inactivated influenza vaccine. At least ten counts were recorded for this clonotype. One entry per CDR3 protein results from TCRdb running MiXCR on the RT-PCR reads. The sample lists about 170,000 distinct CDR3 sequences; less than 15% were seen once. These records were also assigned to another study, of T cells expressing NK-cell markers. That source adds: UMI-tagged 5'RACE template switching yielded the TCR beta cDNA.

The starting material was CD8+ T cells sorted from PBMCs, obtained roughly 12 days after vaccination. The TCR sequence derives from a man over 45 who received an inactivated influenza vaccine.

CDR3 region: CASSPQITGYNQPQHF. The CDR3 bases are TGCGCCAGCAGCCCTCAAATCACAGGATACAATCAGCCCCAGCATTTT. This chain joins TRBV4-1 and TRBJ1-5; tentative D call: TRBD1 (5 bases). Germline V gene sequence: CDR1 MGHRA, CDR2 YSYEKL. Between the trimmed V and J ends, which lost 4 bases and 3 bases, there was a span of 16 bases. The CDR3 extends over 16 amino acids.